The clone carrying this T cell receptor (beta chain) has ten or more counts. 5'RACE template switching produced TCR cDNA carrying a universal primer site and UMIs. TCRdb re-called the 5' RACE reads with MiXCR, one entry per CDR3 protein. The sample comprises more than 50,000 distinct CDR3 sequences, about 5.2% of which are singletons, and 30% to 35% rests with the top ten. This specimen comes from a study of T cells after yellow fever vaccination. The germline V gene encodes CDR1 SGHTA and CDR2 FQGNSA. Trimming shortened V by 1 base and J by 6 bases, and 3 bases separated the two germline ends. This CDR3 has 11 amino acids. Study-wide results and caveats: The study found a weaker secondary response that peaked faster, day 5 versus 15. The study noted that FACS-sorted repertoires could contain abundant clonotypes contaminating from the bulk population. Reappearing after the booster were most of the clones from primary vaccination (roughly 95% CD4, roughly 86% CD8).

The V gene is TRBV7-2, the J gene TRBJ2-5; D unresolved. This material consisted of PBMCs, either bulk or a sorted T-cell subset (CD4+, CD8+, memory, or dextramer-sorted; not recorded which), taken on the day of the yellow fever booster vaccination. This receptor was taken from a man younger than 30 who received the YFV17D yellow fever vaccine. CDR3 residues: CASSLEKTQYF. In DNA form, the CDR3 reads TGTGCCAGCAGCTTAGAGAAGACCCAGTACTTC.